This T cell receptor beta chain emerged from a study of regulatory dendritic cells for organ transplantation (dated by TCRdb to the late 2010s). Regarding the study in general: To make regulatory dendritic cells, monocytes were cultured with vitamin D3 on days 0 and 4 and with IL-10 on day 4. The TCRbeta repertoires of sorted naive and memory CD4+ and CD8+ T cells were sequenced before and after allostimulation with regulatory or mature dendritic cells. On day 6, LPS was added to the DC cultures to test how the DCs responded to a strong maturation-inducing agent.

A multiplexed two-step PCR with Vbeta-specific forward primers and Jbeta-specific reverse primers was used to amplify the TCRbeta CDR3 regions. Through the immunoSEQ service, the TCRbeta libraries were run on an Illumina instrument for sequencing. The authors' pipeline ran thus. IMGT annotation was used to assign V, D and J genes, and synthetic CDR3 analogues were used to correct counts for multiplex PCR bias. Repertoire clonality was computed in the immunoSEQ Analyzer as one minus normalized Shannon entropy. Clonal expansion was defined by Fisher's exact test with Benjamini-Hochberg false discovery rate control, using two-tailed P<0.01. In TCRdb, the immuneACCESS table is reduced to in-frame sequences with V and J assigned. These tables do not hold every clone; where another copy was compared, an unresolved V gene accounts for under half, and the others remain unexplained. The V and J calls and clone size are taken from that table; D and trimming were inferred from the DNA. This sample comprises 12,000 or so clones, about 70% of them detected only once. The top ten hold approximately 0.63% of the sample.

On the study overall, not on this receptor specifically: Sequencing was done in only a couple of subjects, and the authors reported considerable heterogeneity between individuals in the alloreactive memory CD8+ T cell pool. Among the resting subsets, memory CD8+ T cells contained the most alloreactive TCR clonotypes. Repertoires were highly diverse in naive CD4+ and CD8+ T cells, less diverse in memory cells, and most oligoclonal in memory CD8+ cells. Allostimulation expanded memory CD8+ clones in both subjects, but regulatory dendritic cells appeared to induce more limited expansion than mature dendritic cells.

Regarding this clone: Its antigen remains undetermined. Nothing much larger sits one base from this clone, and base qualities are not available.

The CDR3 holds 15 amino acids from the cysteine to the phenylalanine. Only the CDR3 DNA stays, 45 bases, in frame from base 1. CDR1 and CDR2 (MNHEY, SMNVEV) derive from the germline V gene (reference sequence). The germline V and J ends show losses of 4 bases and 0 bases respectively, and no gene match explains 3 bases of the junction. Sorted T cell subsets were CFSE-labeled and co-cultured for roughly 5 days with allogeneic regulatory or mature dendritic cells at a 1:10 DC:T ratio. Naive T cells were sorted as CD45RA+ and memory T cells as CD45RO+ CD4+ or CD8+ cells by FACS. Two healthy control subjects provided the T cells used for TCR sequencing. Genomic DNA was extracted with the Qiagen DNeasy Blood & Tissue Kit.

The specimen was naive CD4+ T cells from blood cultured with regulatory dendritic cells. The intended sense of this specimen's cell subset or site label: CD45RA+ naive T cells. The chain couples TRBV27 to TRBJ2-5; a stretch of 9 junction bases matches TRBD1. The receptor was isolated from a human donor in good health. The nucleotide sequence reads as follows: TGTGCCAGCAGTTCATGGGACAGGGACCAAGAGACCCAGTACTTC. Translation gives CASSSWDRDQETQYF.